The 10 T cell receptor beta chains below come from one sample, sequenced in a study of beta chain features in type 1 diabetes. The authors reverse transcribed all of the isolated RNA, so sequencing captured expressed TCRB transcripts. Assay used: immunoSEQ multiplex PCR; TCRdb lists only in-frame clones, some missing. The sample contains 900,000 or so clones, about a sixth of which appear only once. Material: naive CD4+ T cells from blood. The receptors derive from a woman younger than 30 in good health.

This clone turned up a few times. V is TRBV7-2 and J is TRBJ2-7, with 8 positions matching TRBD1. The V gene end was trimmed by 5 bases and the J gene end by 6 bases; junction bases not matched to a gene: 15. The CDR3 has 16 residues. CDR1 and CDR2 from the germline V gene are SGHTA and FQGNSA. The CDR3 reads CASSPHGQGIGSEQYF. CDR3 nucleotides: TGTGCCAGCAGCCCCCACGGACAGGGCATTGGCAGCGAGCAGTACTTC.

The CDR3 DNA reads as TGTGCCAGTAGTGTCGGGACAAAAAGCTCCTACAATGAGCAGTTCTTC. Protein product: CASSVGTKSSYNEQFF. V and J are TRBV19 and TRBJ2-1; TRBD1 is a possible D gene (6 bases). V gave up 5 bases and J gave up 0 bases, with 14 bases separating them. The CDR3 is 16 amino acids. Germline-derived CDR1 and CDR2 are LNHDA and SQIVND (reference sequence).

This rearrangement joins TRBV29-1 to TRBJ1-2, with D possibly being TRBD1 (6 bases). V lost 3 bases, J lost 6 bases, and 17 bases lay in between. The CDR3 loop spans 14 amino acids. Germline CDR1 and CDR2: SQVTM and ANQGSEA. In DNA form, the CDR3 reads TGCAGCGTTGAGGGGGGGGCGTCGGCTAATGGCTACACCTTC. Its protein product is CSVEGGASANGYTF.

The chain is built from TRBV4-3 and TRBJ2-1; the D gene is possibly TRBD2 (6 bases). CDR1 LGHNA and CDR2 YSLEER come from the germline V gene. V was trimmed by 0 bases and J by 2 bases, leaving 11 bases between them. This CDR3 has 16 amino acids. This chain's CDR3 is CASSQDPLATYNEQFF. The CDR3 DNA reads TGCGCCAGCAGCCAAGATCCCCTAGCGACCTACAATGAGCAGTTCTTC.

A few counts support this clone. V gene TRBV4-2 combines with J gene TRBJ2-3; 8 bases line up with TRBD2. Germline CDR1 is LGHNA and CDR2 is YNFKEQ. This CDR3 spans 16 amino acids. The V and J ends lost 4 bases and 4 bases, in that order; junction bases with no gene match: 10. This CDR3 reads CASSPRATSGADTQYF. DNA for the CDR3: TGTGCCAGCAGCCCCAGAGCTACTAGCGGTGCAGATACGCAGTATTTT.

This clone was detected only a few times. V usage is TRBV7-8 and J usage is TRBJ2-1; 8 positions agree with TRBD1. Germline V gene data show CDR1 as SGHVS and CDR2 as FQNEAQ. The V and J ends lost 4 bases and 5 bases, in that order; junction bases with no gene match: 1. There are 13 residues in the CDR3. CDR3 in amino acids: CASSSDRDNEQFF. CDR3 nucleotides: TGTGCCAGCAGCTCGGACAGGGACAATGAGCAGTTCTTC.

The chain is built from TRBV5-1 and TRBJ2-4; D is possibly TRBD1 (5 bases). Trimming removed 9 bases from V and 5 bases from J, with 21 bases in between. Germline V gene lookup returns CDR1 SGHRS and CDR2 YFSETQ. The CDR3 totals 15 residues. Written as DNA, the CDR3 is TGCGCCACCCGAAATACGACAGACAGAGAAAACATTCAGTACTTC. Its protein product is CATRNTTDRENIQYF. The whole variable domain, remainder taken from reference TRBV5-1 and TRBJ2-4, is KAGVTQTPRYLIKTRGQQVTLSCSPISGHRSVSWYQQTPGQGLQFLFEYFSETQRNKGNFPGRFSGRQFSNSRSEMNVSTLELGDSALYLCATRNTTDRENIQYFGAGTRLSVL.

This rearrangement joins TRBV6-4 to TRBJ1-1; D gene uncertain. The V gene's germline CDR1 is MRHNA and CDR2 SNTAGT. V lost 4 bases, J lost 1 base, and 16 bases lay in between. The CDR3 is 16 amino acids. The CDR3 loop reads CASSARILSPNTEAFF. The CDR3 bases are TGTGCCAGCAGTGCCCGGATTTTGTCACCGAACACTGAAGCTTTCTTT.

This clone was seen only a few times. The chain employs TRBV5-1 and TRBJ2-3, with TRBD2 as a possible D gene (5 bases). The CDR3 has 14 amino acids. The V gene lost 4 bases and the J gene lost 0 bases, with 9 bases spanning the gap. The germline V gene has CDR1 SGHRS and CDR2 YFSETQ. The DNA of the CDR3 is TGCGCCAGCAGCACAGCGGACAGCACAGATACGCAGTATTTT. Translation gives CASSTADSTDTQYF.

The chain has TRBV10-3 and TRBJ2-1; 9 bases map to TRBD1. The CDR3 totals 14 residues. Germline CDR1 and CDR2: ENHRY and SYGVKD. Unmatched junction bases numbered 9, after V lost 7 bases and J lost 8 bases. The CDR3 DNA sequence: TGTGCCATCACCAGGACAGGGGCTTCCGATGAGCAGTTCTTC. Its translation: CAITRTGASDEQFF.